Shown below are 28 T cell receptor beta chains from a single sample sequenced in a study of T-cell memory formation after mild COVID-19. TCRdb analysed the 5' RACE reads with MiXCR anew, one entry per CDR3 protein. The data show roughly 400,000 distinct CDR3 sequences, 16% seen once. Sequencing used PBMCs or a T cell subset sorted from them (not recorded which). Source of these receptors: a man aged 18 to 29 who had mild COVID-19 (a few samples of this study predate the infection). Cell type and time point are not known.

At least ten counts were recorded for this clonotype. The CDR3 DNA reads as TGTGCCAGCAGCTTCAGGACAGACAAAAACATTCAGTACTTC. Its translation: CASSFRTDKNIQYF. The rearrangement joins TRBV5-5 to TRBJ2-4; the D gene is possibly TRBD1 (6 bases). The CDR3 runs 14 residues. CDR1 and CDR2 from the germline V gene are SGHKS and YYEKEE (reference sequence). Trimming pared 2 bases from V and 3 bases from J, leaving 9 bases between.

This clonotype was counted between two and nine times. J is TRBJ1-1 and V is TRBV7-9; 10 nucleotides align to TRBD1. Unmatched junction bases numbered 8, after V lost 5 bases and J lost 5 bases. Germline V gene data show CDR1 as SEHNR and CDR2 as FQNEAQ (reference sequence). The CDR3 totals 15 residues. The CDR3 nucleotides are TGTGCCAGCAGCACCAGACAGGGGGCTAATACTGAAGCTTTCTTT. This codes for CASSTRQGANTEAFF.

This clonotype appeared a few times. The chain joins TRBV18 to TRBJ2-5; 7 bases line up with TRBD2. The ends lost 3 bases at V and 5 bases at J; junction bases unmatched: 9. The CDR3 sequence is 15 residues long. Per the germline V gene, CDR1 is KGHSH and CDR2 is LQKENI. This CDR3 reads CASSPVAGSVETQYF. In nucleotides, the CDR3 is TGTGCCAGCTCACCGGTAGCGGGCTCCGTTGAGACCCAGTACTTC.

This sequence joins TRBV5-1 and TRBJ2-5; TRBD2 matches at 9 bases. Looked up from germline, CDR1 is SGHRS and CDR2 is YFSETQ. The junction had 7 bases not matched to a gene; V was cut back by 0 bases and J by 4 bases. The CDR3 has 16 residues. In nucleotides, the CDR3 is TGCGCCAGCAGCTTGGTGGCGGGGGGGCGGAGAGAGACCCAGTACTTC. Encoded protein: CASSLVAGGRRETQYF. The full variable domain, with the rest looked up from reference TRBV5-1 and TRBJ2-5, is KAGVTQTPRYLIKTRGQQVTLSCSPISGHRSVSWYQQTPGQGLQFLFEYFSETQRNKGNFPGRFSGRQFSNSRSEMNVSTLELGDSALYLCASSLVAGGRRETQYFGPGTRLLVL.

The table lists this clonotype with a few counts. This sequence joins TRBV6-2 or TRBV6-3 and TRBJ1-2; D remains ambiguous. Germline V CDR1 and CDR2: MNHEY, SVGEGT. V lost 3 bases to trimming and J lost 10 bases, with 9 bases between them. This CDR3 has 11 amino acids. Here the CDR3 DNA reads TGTGCCAGCAGTTATAGGAGGGACTACACCTTC. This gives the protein CASSYRRDYTF.

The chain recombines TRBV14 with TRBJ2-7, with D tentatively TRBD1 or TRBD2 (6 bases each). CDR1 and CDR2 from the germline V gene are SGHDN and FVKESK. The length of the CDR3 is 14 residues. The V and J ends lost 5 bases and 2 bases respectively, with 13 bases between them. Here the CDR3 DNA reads TGTGCCAGCAGCAAAGGAGGGGGTCCCTACGAGCAGTACTTC. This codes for CASSKGGGPYEQYF.

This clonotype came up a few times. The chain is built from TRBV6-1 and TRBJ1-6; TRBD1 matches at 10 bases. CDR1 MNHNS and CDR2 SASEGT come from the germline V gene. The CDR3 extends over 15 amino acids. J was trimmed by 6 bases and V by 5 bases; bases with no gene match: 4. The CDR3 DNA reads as TGTGCCAGCAGTAAGACAGGGGGCAGTAATTCACCCCTCCACTTT. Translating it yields CASSKTGGSNSPLHF.

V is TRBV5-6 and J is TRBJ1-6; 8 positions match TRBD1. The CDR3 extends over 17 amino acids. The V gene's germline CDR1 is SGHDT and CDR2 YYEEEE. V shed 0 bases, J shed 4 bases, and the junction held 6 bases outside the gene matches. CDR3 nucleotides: TGTGCCAGCAGCTTGGAGCAGGGGGCGGCTTATAATTCACCCCTCCACTTT. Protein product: CASSLEQGAAYNSPLHF.

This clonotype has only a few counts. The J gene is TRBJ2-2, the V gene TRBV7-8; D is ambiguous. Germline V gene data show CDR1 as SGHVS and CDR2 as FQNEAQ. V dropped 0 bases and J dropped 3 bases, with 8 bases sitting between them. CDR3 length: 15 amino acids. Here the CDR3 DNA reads TGTGCCAGCAGCTTAGCGCATATGGACACCGGGGAGCTGTTTTTT. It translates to CASSLAHMDTGELFF.

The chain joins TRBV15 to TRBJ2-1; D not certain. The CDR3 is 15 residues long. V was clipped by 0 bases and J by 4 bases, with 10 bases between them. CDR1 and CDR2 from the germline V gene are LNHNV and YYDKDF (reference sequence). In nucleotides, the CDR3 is TGTGCCACCAGCAGAGATCCGGCGTATTACAATGAGCAGTTCTTC. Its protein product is CATSRDPAYYNEQFF.

DNA of the CDR3: TGTGCCAGCAGCTTACAGGGGGACTCCTACAATGAGCAGTTCTTC. It specifies CASSLQGDSYNEQFF. This chain connects TRBV7-2 to TRBJ2-1; 7 bases are a match to TRBD1. Unmatched junction bases numbered 1, after V lost 2 bases and J lost 0 bases. CDR3 length: 15 amino acids. The germline V gene encodes CDR1 SGHTA and CDR2 FQGNSA.

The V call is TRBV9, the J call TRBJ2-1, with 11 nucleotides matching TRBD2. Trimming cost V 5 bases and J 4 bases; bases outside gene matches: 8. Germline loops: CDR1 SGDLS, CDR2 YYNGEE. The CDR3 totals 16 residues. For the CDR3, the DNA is TGTGCCAGCAGTCAGTTAGCGGGGGGGCTATACAATGAGCAGTTCTTC. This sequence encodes CASSQLAGGLYNEQFF.

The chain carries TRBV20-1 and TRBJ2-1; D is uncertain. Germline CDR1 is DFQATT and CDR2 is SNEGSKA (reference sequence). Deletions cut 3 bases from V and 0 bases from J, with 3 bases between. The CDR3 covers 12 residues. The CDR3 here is CSARASYNEQFF. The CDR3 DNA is TGCAGTGCTAGGGCCTCCTACAATGAGCAGTTCTTC.

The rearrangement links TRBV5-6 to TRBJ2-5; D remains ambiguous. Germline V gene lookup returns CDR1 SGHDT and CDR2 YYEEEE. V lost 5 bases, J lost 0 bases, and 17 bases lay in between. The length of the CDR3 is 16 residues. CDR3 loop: CASRLRFGGYQETQYF. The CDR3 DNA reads TGTGCCAGCAGATTGCGGTTTGGTGGGTACCAAGAGACCCAGTACTTC.

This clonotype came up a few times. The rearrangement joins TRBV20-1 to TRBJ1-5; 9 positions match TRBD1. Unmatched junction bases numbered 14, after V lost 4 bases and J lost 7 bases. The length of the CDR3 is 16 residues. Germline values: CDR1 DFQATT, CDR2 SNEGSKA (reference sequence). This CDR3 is CSATFSGTGSRQPQHF. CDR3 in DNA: TGCAGTGCTACATTTTCCGGGACAGGGTCAAGGCAGCCCCAGCATTTT.

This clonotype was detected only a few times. This CDR3 is CATRSYSNTGELFF. For the CDR3, the DNA is TGTGCCACCCGCAGTTACTCGAACACCGGGGAGCTGTTTTTT. The chain recombines TRBV7-6 with TRBJ2-2; no clear D gene. Trimming removed 10 bases at V and 0 bases at J, with 12 bases between. The CDR3 loop spans 14 amino acids. Germline loops: CDR1 SGHVS, CDR2 FNYEAQ.

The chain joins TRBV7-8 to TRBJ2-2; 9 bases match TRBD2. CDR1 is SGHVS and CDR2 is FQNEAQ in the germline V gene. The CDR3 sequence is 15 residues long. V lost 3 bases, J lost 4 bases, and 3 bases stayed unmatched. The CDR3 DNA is TGTGCCAGCAGCTTGCGGGGGGGAATCACCGGGGAGCTGTTTTTT. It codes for CASSLRGGITGELFF.

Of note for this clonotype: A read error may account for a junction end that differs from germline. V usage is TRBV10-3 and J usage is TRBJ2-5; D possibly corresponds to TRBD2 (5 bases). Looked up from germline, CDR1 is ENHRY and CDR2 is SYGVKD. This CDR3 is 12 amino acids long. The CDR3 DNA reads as TGTGCCACCGCCGGGATCCAAGCGACCCAGTACTTC. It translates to CATAGIQATQYF.

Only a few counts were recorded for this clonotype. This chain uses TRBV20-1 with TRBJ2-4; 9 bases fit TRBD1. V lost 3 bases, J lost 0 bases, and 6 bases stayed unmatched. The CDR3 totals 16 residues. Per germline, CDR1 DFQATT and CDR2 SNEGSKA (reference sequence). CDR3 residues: CSARGTGTLAKNIQYF. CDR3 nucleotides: TGCAGTGCTAGGGGGACAGGGACGCTAGCCAAAAACATTCAGTACTTC.

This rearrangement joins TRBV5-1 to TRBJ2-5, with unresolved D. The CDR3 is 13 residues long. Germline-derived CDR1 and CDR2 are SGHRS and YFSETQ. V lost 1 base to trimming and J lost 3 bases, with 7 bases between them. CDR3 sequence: CASSLIVKETQYF. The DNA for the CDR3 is TGCGCCAGCAGCTTGATCGTGAAAGAGACCCAGTACTTC.

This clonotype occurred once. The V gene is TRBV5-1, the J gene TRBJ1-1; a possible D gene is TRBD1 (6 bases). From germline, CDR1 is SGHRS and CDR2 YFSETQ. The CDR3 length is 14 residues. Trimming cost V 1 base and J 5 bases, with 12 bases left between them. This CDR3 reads CASSLFGGRTEAFF. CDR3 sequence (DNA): TGCGCCAGCAGCTTGTTCGGGGGCAGGACTGAAGCTTTCTTT. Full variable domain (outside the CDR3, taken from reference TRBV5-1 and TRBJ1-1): KAGVTQTPRYLIKTRGQQVTLSCSPISGHRSVSWYQQTPGQGLQFLFEYFSETQRNKGNFPGRFSGRQFSNSRSEMNVSTLELGDSALYLCASSLFGGRTEAFFGQGTRLTVV.

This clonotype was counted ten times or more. The CDR3 spells CASSPPYILAKNIQYF. The CDR3, as DNA: TGTGCCAGCAGCCCACCCTATATTCTAGCCAAAAACATTCAGTACTTC. V is TRBV7-9 and J is TRBJ2-4; D unclear. The CDR3 runs to 16 residues. V lost 5 bases and J lost 0, with 14 bases in between. From germline, CDR1 is SEHNR and CDR2 FQNEAQ (reference sequence).

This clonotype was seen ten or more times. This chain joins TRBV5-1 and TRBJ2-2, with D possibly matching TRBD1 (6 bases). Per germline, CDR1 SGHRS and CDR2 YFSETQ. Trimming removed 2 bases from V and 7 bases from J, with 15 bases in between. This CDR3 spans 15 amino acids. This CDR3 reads CASSLSTQGVGELFF. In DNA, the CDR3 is TGCGCCAGCAGCTTAAGTACACAGGGTGTCGGGGAGCTGTTTTTT.

The CDR3 is CASILLGMDQPQHF. DNA of the CDR3: TGTGCCAGCATACTGCTCGGTATGGATCAGCCCCAGCATTTT. The V call is TRBV6-1, the J call TRBJ1-5; D gene unclear. The CDR3 spans 14 residues. In germline, CDR1 is MNHNS, CDR2 SASEGT. The V and J ends lost 7 bases and 5 bases respectively, with 15 bases between them.

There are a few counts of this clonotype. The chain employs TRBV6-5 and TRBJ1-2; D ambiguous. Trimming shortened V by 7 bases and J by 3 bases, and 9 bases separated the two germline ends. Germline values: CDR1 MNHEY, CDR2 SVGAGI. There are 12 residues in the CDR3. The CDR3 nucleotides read TGTGCCAGCAAAGGCTACCACTATGGCTACACCTTC. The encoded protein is CASKGYHYGYTF.

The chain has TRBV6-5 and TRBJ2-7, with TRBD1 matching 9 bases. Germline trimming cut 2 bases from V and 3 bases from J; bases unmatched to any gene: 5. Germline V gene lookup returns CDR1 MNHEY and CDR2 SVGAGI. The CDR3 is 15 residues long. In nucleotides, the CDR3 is TGTGCCAGCAGTTACGGGACAGGGTCGATCTACGAGCAGTACGTC. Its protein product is CASSYGTGSIYEQYV.

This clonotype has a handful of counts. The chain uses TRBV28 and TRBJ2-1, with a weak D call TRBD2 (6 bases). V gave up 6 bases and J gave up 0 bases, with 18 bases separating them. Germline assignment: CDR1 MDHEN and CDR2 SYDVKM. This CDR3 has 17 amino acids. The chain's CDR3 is CASSSPEGLNSYNEQFF. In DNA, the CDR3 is TGTGCCAGCAGCTCCCCGGAGGGGCTAAACTCCTACAATGAGCAGTTCTTC.

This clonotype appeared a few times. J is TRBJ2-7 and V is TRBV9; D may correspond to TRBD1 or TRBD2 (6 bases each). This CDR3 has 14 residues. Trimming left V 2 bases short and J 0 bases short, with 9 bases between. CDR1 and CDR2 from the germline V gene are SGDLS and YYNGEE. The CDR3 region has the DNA TGTGCCAGCAGCGTCGGGGGCAACTCCTACGAGCAGTACTTC. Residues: CASSVGGNSYEQYF. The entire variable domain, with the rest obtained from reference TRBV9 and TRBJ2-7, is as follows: DSGVTQTPKHLITATGQRVTLRCSPRSGDLSVYWYQQSLDQGLQFLIQYYNGEERAKGNILERFSAQQFPDLHSELNLSSLELGDSALYFCASSVGGNSYEQYFGPGTRLTVT.